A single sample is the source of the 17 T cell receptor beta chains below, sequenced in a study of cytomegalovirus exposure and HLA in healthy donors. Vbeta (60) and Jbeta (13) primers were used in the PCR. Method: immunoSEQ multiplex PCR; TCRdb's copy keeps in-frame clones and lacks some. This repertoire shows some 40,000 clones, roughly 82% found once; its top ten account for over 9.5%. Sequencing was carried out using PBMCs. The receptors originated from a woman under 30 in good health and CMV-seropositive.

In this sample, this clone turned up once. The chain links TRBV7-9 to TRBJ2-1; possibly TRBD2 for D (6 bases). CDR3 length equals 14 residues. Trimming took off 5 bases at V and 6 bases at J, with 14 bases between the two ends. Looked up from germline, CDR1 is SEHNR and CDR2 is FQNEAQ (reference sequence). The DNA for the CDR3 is TGTGCCAGCAGCGCCGTAGCGGACCCCAATGAGCAGTTCTTC. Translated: CASSAVADPNEQFF.

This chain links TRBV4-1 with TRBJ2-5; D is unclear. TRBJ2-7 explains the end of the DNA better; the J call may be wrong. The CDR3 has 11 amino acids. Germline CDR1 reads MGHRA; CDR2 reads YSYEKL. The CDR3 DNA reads TGCGCCAGCAGCCAGGTTTACGAGCAGTACTTC. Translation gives CASSQVYEQYF.

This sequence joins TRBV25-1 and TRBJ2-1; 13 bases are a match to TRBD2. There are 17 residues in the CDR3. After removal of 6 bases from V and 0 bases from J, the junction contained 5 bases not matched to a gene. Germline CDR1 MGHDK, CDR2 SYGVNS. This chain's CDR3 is CASSGTSGISSYNEQFF. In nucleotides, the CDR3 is TGTGCCAGCAGCGGGACTAGCGGGATTAGCTCCTACAATGAGCAGTTCTTC. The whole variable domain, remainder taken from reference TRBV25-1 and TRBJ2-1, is EADIYQTPRYLVIGTGKKITLECSQTMGHDKMYWYQQDPGMELHLIHYSYGVNSTEKGDLSSESTVSRIRTEHFPLTLESARPSHTSQYLCASSGTSGISSYNEQFFGPGTRLTVL.

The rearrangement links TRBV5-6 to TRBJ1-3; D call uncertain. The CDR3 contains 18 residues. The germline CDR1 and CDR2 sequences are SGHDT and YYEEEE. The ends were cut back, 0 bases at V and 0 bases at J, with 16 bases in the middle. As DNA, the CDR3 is TGTGCCAGCAGCTTGGCCGCGGAGCGCCTGAGCTCTGGAAACACCATATATTTT. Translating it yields CASSLAAERLSSGNTIYF. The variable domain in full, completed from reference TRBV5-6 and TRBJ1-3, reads DAGVTQSPTHLIKTRGQQVTLRCSPKSGHDTVSWYQQALGQGPQFIFQYYEEEERQRGNFPDRFSGHQFPNYSSELNVNALLLGDSALYLCASSLAAERLSSGNTIYFGEGSWLTVV.

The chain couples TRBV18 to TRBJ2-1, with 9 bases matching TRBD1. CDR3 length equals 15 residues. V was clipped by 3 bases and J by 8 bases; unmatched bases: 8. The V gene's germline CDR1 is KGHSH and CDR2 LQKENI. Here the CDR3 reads CASSPGQGFRDEQFF. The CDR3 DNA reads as TGTGCCAGCTCACCCGGACAGGGGTTTAGGGATGAGCAGTTCTTC. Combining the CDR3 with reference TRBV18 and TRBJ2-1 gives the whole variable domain NAGVMQNPRHLVRRRGQEARLRCSPMKGHSHVYWYRQLPEEGLKFMVYLQKENIIDESGMPKERFSAEFPKEGPSILRIQQVVRGDSAAYFCASSPGQGFRDEQFFGPGTRLTVL.

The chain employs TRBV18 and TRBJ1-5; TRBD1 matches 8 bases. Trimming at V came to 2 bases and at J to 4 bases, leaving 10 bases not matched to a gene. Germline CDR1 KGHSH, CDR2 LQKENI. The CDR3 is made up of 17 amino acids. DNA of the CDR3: TGTGCCAGCTCACCAGACAGGGGAGGGGTGCAAAATCAGCCCCAGCATTTT. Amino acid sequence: CASSPDRGGVQNQPQHF.

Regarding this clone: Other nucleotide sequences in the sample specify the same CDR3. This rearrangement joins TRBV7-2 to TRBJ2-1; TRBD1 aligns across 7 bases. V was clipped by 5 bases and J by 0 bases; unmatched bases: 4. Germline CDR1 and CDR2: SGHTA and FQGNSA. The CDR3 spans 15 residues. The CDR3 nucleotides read TGTGCCAGCAGCCCGAGACAGGGCTCCTACAATGAGCAGTTCTTC. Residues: CASSPRQGSYNEQFF.

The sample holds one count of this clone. This CDR3 reads CASSVEWGGGYEQYF. The CDR3 nucleotides are TGTGCCAGCAGCGTAGAGTGGGGGGGCGGGTACGAGCAGTACTTC. This chain connects TRBV9 to TRBJ2-7, with a weak D call TRBD2 (7 bases). The germline gives CDR1 SGDLS, CDR2 YYNGEE. V was trimmed by 0 bases and J by 4 bases, leaving 14 bases between them. The CDR3 is 15 residues long.

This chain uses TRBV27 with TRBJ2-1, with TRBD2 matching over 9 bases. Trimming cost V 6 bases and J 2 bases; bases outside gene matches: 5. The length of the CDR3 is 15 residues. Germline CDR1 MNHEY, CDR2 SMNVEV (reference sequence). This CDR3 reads CASRYSGGTYNEQFF. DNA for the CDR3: TGTGCCAGCAGATATAGCGGGGGCACCTACAATGAGCAGTTCTTC.

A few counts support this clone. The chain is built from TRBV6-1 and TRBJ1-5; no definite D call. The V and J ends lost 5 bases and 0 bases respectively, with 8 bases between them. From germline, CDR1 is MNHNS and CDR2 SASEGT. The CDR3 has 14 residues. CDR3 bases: TGTGCCAGCAGTAACGAGGGTAGCAATCAGCCCCAGCATTTT. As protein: CASSNEGSNQPQHF.

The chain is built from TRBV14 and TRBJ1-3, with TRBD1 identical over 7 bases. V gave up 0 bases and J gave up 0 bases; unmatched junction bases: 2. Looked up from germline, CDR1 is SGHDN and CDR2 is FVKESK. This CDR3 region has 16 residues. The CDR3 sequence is CASSQDPGGSGNTIYF. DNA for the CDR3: TGTGCCAGCAGCCAAGATCCAGGGGGCTCTGGAAACACCATATATTTT.

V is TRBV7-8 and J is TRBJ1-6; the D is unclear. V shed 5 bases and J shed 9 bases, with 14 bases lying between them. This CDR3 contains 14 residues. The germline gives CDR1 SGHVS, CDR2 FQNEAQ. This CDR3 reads CASSRLGFSSPLHF. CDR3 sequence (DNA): TGTGCCAGCAGCCGACTGGGTTTTTCTTCACCCCTCCACTTT.

CDR3 protein: CAWRDRDTEAFF. CDR3 sequence (DNA): TGTGCCTGGAGGGACAGGGACACTGAAGCTTTCTTT. V usage is TRBV30 and J usage is TRBJ1-1, with 8 nucleotides matching TRBD1. With 3 bases clipped from V and 3 bases from J, the junction kept 0 bases outside the gene matches. Germline values: CDR1 GTSNPN, CDR2 SVGIG (reference sequence). This CDR3 contains 12 residues.

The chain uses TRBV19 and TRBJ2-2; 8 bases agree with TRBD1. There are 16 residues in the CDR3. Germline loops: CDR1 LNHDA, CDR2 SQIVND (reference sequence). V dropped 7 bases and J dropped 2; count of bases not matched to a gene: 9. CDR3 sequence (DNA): TGTGCCAGTACTCTCCGGGACAGGAGTAACACCGGGGAGCTGTTTTTT. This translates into CASTLRDRSNTGELFF.

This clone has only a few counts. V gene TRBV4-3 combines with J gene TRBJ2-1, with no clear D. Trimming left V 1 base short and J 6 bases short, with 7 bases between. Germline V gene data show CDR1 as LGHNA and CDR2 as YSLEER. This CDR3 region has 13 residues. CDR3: CASSQGQANEQFF. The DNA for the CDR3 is TGCGCCAGCAGCCAAGGACAAGCCAATGAGCAGTTCTTC.

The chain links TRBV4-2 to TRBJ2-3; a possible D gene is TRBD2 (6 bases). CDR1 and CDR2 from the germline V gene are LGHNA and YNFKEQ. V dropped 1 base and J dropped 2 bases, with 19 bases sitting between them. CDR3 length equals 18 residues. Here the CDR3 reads CASSQGNVRGSNTDTQYF. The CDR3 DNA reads TGTGCCAGCAGCCAAGGGAACGTCCGGGGGTCGAACACAGATACGCAGTATTTT.

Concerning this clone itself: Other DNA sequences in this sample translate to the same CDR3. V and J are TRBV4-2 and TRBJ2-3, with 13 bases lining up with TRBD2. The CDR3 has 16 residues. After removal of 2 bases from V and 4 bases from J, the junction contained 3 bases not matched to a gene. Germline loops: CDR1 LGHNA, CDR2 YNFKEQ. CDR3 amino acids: CASSQKLAGGPDTQYF. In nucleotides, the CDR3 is TGTGCCAGCAGCCAAAAACTAGCGGGGGGGCCAGATACGCAGTATTTT.